The 32 T cell receptor beta chains given below trace back to one sample, sequenced in a study of blood T cell repertoires in COVID-19. Generated by immunoSEQ multiplex PCR, the TCRdb table keeps only in-frame clones and is missing some. The data hold around 140,000 clones, with more than 70% observed a single time. Sequenced material: peripheral blood. These receptors all come from a man aged 55 to 70 with acute or convalescent COVID-19.

Note on this clone: This specimen includes other DNA sequences encoding the same CDR3. This chain joins TRBV6-5 and TRBJ1-4; D is perhaps TRBD1 (5 bases). Germline CDR1 MNHEY, CDR2 SVGAGI. V was clipped by 0 bases and J by 10 bases, with 9 bases between them. This CDR3 region has 13 residues. The CDR3 here is CASSYSSGGKLFF. CDR3 DNA: TGTGCCAGCAGTTACTCCTCCGGGGGAAAACTGTTTTTT.

This clone has only a few counts. V and J are TRBV4-1 and TRBJ2-3, with 7 bases that match TRBD1. The V and J ends lost 1 base and 4 bases, in that order; junction bases with no gene match: 8. Germline loops: CDR1 MGHRA, CDR2 YSYEKL. This CDR3 spans 16 amino acids. Written as DNA, the CDR3 is TGCGCCAGCAGCCAAGCCCCAGGGGGTCCTGCAGATACGCAGTATTTT. This sequence encodes CASSQAPGGPADTQYF.

As concerns this clone: One end of the junction fails to match germline, which may point to a read error. Other DNA sequences in this sample translate to the same CDR3. This sequence joins TRBV6-5 and TRBJ2-1, with 10 bases matching TRBD2. The CDR3 is 15 residues long. The V gene's germline CDR1 is MNHEY and CDR2 SVGAGI. CDR3 sequence (DNA): TGTGCCAGCAGTCCGACTAGCGGGCCTTACAATGAACAGTTCTTC. Its translation: CASSPTSGPYNEQFF.

The count of this clone is one. The chain uses TRBV9 and TRBJ1-5; 7 bases are a match to TRBD1. The CDR3 is 15 residues long. V lost 4 bases and J lost 8; bases outside the gene matches: 12. Germline V gene lookup returns CDR1 SGDLS and CDR2 YYNGEE. The DNA for the CDR3 is TGTGCCAGCAGCTCATCAGACAGGGCTAAGGAGCCCCAGCATTTT. Translated: CASSSSDRAKEPQHF.

The chain links TRBV5-1 to TRBJ2-2; tentative D call: TRBD2 (5 bases). The V end was cut by 2 bases, the J end by 4 bases, with 15 bases between. The CDR3 contains 16 residues. Germline lookup yields CDR1 SGHRS and CDR2 YFSETQ. The DNA of the CDR3 is TGCGCCAGCAGCTTAGGACCGGACTCCTTCACCGGGGAGCTGTTTTTT. Translated: CASSLGPDSFTGELFF. The full variable domain, in which reference TRBV5-1 and TRBJ2-2 provide the parts outside the CDR3, is KAGVTQTPRYLIKTRGQQVTLSCSPISGHRSVSWYQQTPGQGLQFLFEYFSETQRNKGNFPGRFSGRQFSNSRSEMNVSTLELGDSALYLCASSLGPDSFTGELFFGEGSRLTVL.

The rearrangement uses TRBV6-5 and TRBJ1-4; D uncertain. This CDR3 is 14 amino acids long. Germline CDR1 and CDR2: MNHEY and SVGAGI. Trimming left V 6 bases short and J 2 bases short, with 10 bases between. CDR3 DNA: TGTGCCAGCAGGCCCACATCGACTAATGAAAAACTGTTTTTT. Its protein product is CASRPTSTNEKLFF.

This clone was recorded once. CDR3 in amino acids: CASSPEWSGANVLTF. The DNA for the CDR3 is TGTGCCAGCAGCCCTGAGTGGTCTGGGGCCAACGTCCTGACTTTC. This chain connects TRBV9 to TRBJ2-6; D is unclear. The V end was cut by 4 bases, the J end by 1 base, with 9 bases between. CDR3 length equals 15 residues. Germline V gives CDR1 SGDLS, CDR2 YYNGEE.

This clone was recorded a few times. The genes are TRBV6-5 and TRBJ1-2, with a weak D call TRBD1 (5 bases). The CDR3 runs 14 residues. V shed 2 bases and J shed 7 bases, with 14 bases lying between them. CDR1 MNHEY and CDR2 SVGAGI come from the germline V gene. The CDR3 DNA is TGTGCCAGCAGTTACGCTGGCAGGGTGGGTGGCTACACCTTC. It is translated as CASSYAGRVGGYTF.

The chain employs TRBV5-4 and TRBJ2-1, with a weak D call TRBD1 (6 bases). This CDR3 has 15 amino acids. The germline V gene encodes CDR1 SGHNT and CDR2 YYREEE (reference sequence). The V and J ends lost 0 bases and 10 bases respectively, with 17 bases between them. CDR3 sequence reads: CASSLDLQGSVEQFF. CDR3 in DNA: TGTGCCAGCAGCTTGGACTTACAGGGATCGGTCGAGCAGTTCTTC.

The chain uses TRBV19 and TRBJ2-7; 12 bases match TRBD1. CDR1 is LNHDA and CDR2 is SQIVND in the germline V gene (reference sequence). The CDR3 loop spans 15 amino acids. The V gene end was trimmed by 5 bases and the J gene end by 4 bases; junction bases not matched to a gene: 6. The CDR3 loop is CASSWGQGAEYEQYF. The DNA of the CDR3 is TGTGCCAGTAGTTGGGGACAGGGGGCGGAATACGAGCAGTACTTC. Supplemented by reference TRBV19 and TRBJ2-7, the full variable domain reads DGGITQSPKYLFRKEGQNVTLSCEQNLNHDAMYWYRQDPGQGLRLIYYSQIVNDFQKGDIAEGYSVSREKKESFPLTVTSAQKNPTAFYLCASSWGQGAEYEQYFGPGTRLTVT.

CDR3 sequence (DNA): TGCGCCAGCAGCCCTGAGGGTAGGGCAATCGAGCAGTACTTC. The encoded protein is CASSPEGRAIEQYF. This chain joins TRBV5-1 and TRBJ2-7; a weak D match, TRBD2 (5 bases). V lost 4 bases to trimming and J lost 6 bases, with 17 bases between them. This CDR3 is 14 amino acids long. Per the germline V gene, CDR1 is SGHRS and CDR2 is YFSETQ.

Only one count was recorded for this clone. The gene calls are TRBV10-3 and TRBJ1-5; no clear D gene. The germline gives CDR1 ENHRY, CDR2 SYGVKD. V lost 3 bases and J 2 bases, leaving 11 bases between the germline ends. The CDR3 runs to 15 residues. CDR3 bases: TGTGCCATCAGTGATTATGAGGGAGGCAATCAGCCCCAGCATTTT. It is translated as CAISDYEGGNQPQHF.

V and J are TRBV28 and TRBJ1-2; the D gene is possibly TRBD1 (6 bases). The CDR3 is made up of 12 amino acids. Germline CDR1 reads MDHEN; CDR2 reads SYDVKM. The ends were cut back, 10 bases at V and 8 bases at J, with 17 bases in the middle. This CDR3 reads CATGGAGIGYTF. CDR3 nucleotides: TGTGCCACCGGGGGGGCAGGGATAGGCTACACCTTC.

The rearrangement joins TRBV27 to TRBJ2-5; possible D gene TRBD1, 5 bases. Germline values: CDR1 MNHEY, CDR2 SMNVEV (reference sequence). V lost 6 bases to trimming and J lost 4 bases, with 9 bases between them. This CDR3 has 12 residues. In DNA, the CDR3 is TGTGCCAGCAGGGATAGGGGAGAGACCCAGTACTTC. Protein sequence: CASRDRGETQYF.

The chain recombines TRBV20-1 with TRBJ2-1, with D tentatively TRBD2 (5 bases). This CDR3 spans 11 amino acids. CDR1 is DFQATT and CDR2 is SNEGSKA in the germline V gene (reference sequence). Trimming left V 7 bases short and J 8 bases short, with 12 bases between. The CDR3 nucleotides are TGCAGTGTACTTCCGAGGGATGAGCAGTTCTTC. Amino acids: CSVLPRDEQFF.

The rearrangement uses TRBV6-5 and TRBJ1-1; maybe TRBD1 (5 bases). Germline loops: CDR1 MNHEY, CDR2 SVGAGI. This CDR3 region has 14 residues. V lost 6 bases, J lost 6 bases, and 17 bases lay in between. The DNA for the CDR3 is TGTGCCAGCAGGTCTACAGGTGTTCGGGCTGAAGCTTTCTTT. Translation gives CASRSTGVRAEAFF.

The chain carries TRBV6-1 and TRBJ2-2; 11 bases map to TRBD1. V gave up 4 bases and J gave up 6 bases; unmatched junction bases: 7. This CDR3 contains 16 residues. Germline CDR1 reads MNHNS; CDR2 reads SASEGT. CDR3 nucleotide sequence: TGTGCCAGCAGTGTTTATAGGACAGGGGGCTCCGGGGAGCTGTTTTTT. This encodes CASSVYRTGGSGELFF.

This CDR3 is CASSVEGANTEAFF. The CDR3 bases are TGTGCCAGCAGCGTGGAGGGGGCGAACACTGAAGCTTTCTTT. This chain connects TRBV9 to TRBJ1-1; 7 bases agree with TRBD1. The length of the CDR3 is 14 residues. Losses at the gene ends were 2 bases for V and 1 base for J; bases not matched to a gene: 2. Germline CDR1 SGDLS, CDR2 YYNGEE.

V usage is TRBV12-3 or TRBV12-4 and J usage is TRBJ1-5, with D uncertain. Between the trimmed V and J ends, which lost 7 bases and 1 base, there was a span of 5 bases. The CDR3 extends over 12 amino acids. CDR3 DNA sequence: TGTGCCAGCACTAGAAGCAATCAGCCCCAGCATTTT. This encodes CASTRSNQPQHF.

The J gene is TRBJ2-3, the V gene TRBV6-4; D is possibly TRBD2 (7 bases). Trimming removed 2 bases at V and 6 bases at J, with 15 bases between. The CDR3 totals 15 residues. CDR1 MRHNA and CDR2 SNTAGT come from the germline V gene. The CDR3 loop is CASSDKGGLGDTQYF. As DNA, the CDR3 is TGTGCCAGCAGTGACAAGGGGGGGCTTGGGGATACGCAGTATTTT.

The chain is built from TRBV3-1 (or the pseudogene TRBV3-2) and TRBJ2-3, with no clear D. The germline gives CDR1 LGHDT, CDR2 YNNKEL (reference sequence). Between the trimmed V and J ends, which lost 3 bases and 3 bases, there was a span of 7 bases. CDR3 length: 13 residues. The CDR3 region is CASSQASTDTQYF. The CDR3, as DNA: TGTGCCAGCAGCCAGGCCAGTACAGATACGCAGTATTTT.

V gene TRBV7-2 combines with J gene TRBJ2-5; 7 positions agree with TRBD2. The germline V gene encodes CDR1 SGHTA and CDR2 FQGNSA. The V gene end was trimmed by 5 bases and the J gene end by 1 base; junction bases not matched to a gene: 4. This CDR3 spans 14 amino acids. CDR3 sequence: CASSGGVGQETQYF. The CDR3 DNA follows: TGTGCCAGCAGCGGGGGGGTGGGCCAAGAGACCCAGTACTTC.

The chain joins TRBV6-1 to TRBJ1-4, with D possibly matching TRBD1 (5 bases). V dropped 0 bases and J dropped 8 bases, with 13 bases sitting between them. The CDR3 length is 15 residues. Germline values: CDR1 MNHNS, CDR2 SASEGT. CDR3 nucleotides: TGTGCCAGCAGTGAAGCGCGCGGGGGTGGAGAAAAACTGTTTTTT. It specifies CASSEARGGGEKLFF.

The chain is built from TRBV6-6 and TRBJ2-7; 10 bases match TRBD1. CDR3 size: 13 residues. Trimming cost V 11 bases and J 0 bases; bases outside gene matches: 4. Germline V gene data show CDR1 as MNHNY and CDR2 as SVGAGI (reference sequence). Written as DNA, the CDR3 is TGTGCCGGGCGACAGGGGGCCTCCTACGAGCAGTACTTC. Encoded protein: CAGRQGASYEQYF.

The sample holds one count of this clone. The rearrangement uses TRBV19 and TRBJ1-6, with no clear D. Trimming pared 7 bases from V and 0 bases from J, leaving 7 bases between. This CDR3 region has 14 residues. Germline CDR1 and CDR2: LNHDA and SQIVND (reference sequence). The CDR3 here is CASKVSSYNSPLHF. The CDR3 nucleotides are TGTGCCAGTAAAGTGAGCTCCTATAATTCACCCCTCCACTTT.

The J gene is TRBJ1-2, the V gene TRBV18, with 7 bases matching TRBD1. In germline, CDR1 is KGHSH, CDR2 LQKENI. The CDR3 runs to 14 residues. The V and J ends lost 3 bases and 7 bases, in that order; junction bases with no gene match: 8. CDR3: CASSPTGDLRGYTF. The CDR3 region has the DNA TGTGCCAGCTCACCCACAGGGGACTTGCGTGGCTACACCTTC.

This clone has only a few counts. This chain joins TRBV9 and TRBJ2-7; 7 bases fit TRBD1. CDR3 length equals 15 residues. Per the germline V gene, CDR1 is SGDLS and CDR2 is YYNGEE. The V segment lost 1 base and the J segment 3 bases; nucleotides outside the gene matches: 7. The CDR3 protein is CASSVSQGEYYEQYF. DNA for the CDR3: TGTGCCAGCAGCGTAAGTCAGGGGGAATACTACGAGCAGTACTTC.

The rearrangement links TRBV2 to TRBJ2-7; the D gene is possibly TRBD2 (6 bases). Trimming took off 4 bases at V and 0 bases at J, with 13 bases between the two ends. CDR3 length: 15 amino acids. Germline CDR1 SNHLY, CDR2 FYNNEI. The DNA of the CDR3 is TGTGCCAGCAGTGGCGGGACCTCACCCTCCTACGAGCAGTACTTC. Protein product: CASSGGTSPSYEQYF.

V is TRBV7-9 and J is TRBJ1-2; 8 nucleotides match TRBD1. The V gene's germline CDR1 is SEHNR and CDR2 FQNEAQ (reference sequence). V gave up 5 bases and J gave up 2 bases; unmatched junction bases: 4. This CDR3 comprises 14 residues. CDR3 in DNA: TGTGCCAGCAGCCGAGGGGACAGGAACTATGGCTACACCTTC. As protein: CASSRGDRNYGYTF.

CDR3 coding DNA: TGTGCCAGCAGCTCACTTAGCGGGGGTGAGACCCAGTACTTC. This sequence encodes CASSSLSGGETQYF. The rearrangement joins TRBV7-2 to TRBJ2-5; TRBD2 matches at 9 bases. The CDR3 consists of 14 residues. Germline CDR1 SGHTA, CDR2 FQGNSA. The trim removed 4 bases at V and 5 bases at J, leaving 5 bases unmatched.

V gene TRBV14 combines with J gene TRBJ2-7; TRBD2 matches 7 bases. V dropped 4 bases and J dropped 1; count of bases not matched to a gene: 13. The CDR3 is made up of 17 amino acids. Per the germline V gene, CDR1 is SGHDN and CDR2 is FVKESK. The CDR3 sequence is CASSRPNPSGDSYEQYF. DNA of the CDR3: TGTGCCAGCAGCCGACCCAACCCTAGCGGCGATTCCTACGAGCAGTACTTC.

V and J are TRBV2 and TRBJ2-3, with 13 bases matching TRBD2. Per germline, CDR1 SNHLY and CDR2 FYNNEI. This CDR3 has 17 amino acids. The trim removed 8 bases at V and 0 bases at J, leaving 8 bases unmatched. CDR3 sequence reads: CASSGLAGEYSTDTQYF. CDR3 in DNA: TGTGCCAGCTCAGGACTAGCGGGGGAATATAGCACAGATACGCAGTATTTT.